This paragraph reports one TCR beta chain. The CDR3 sequence is 15 residues long. The germline gives CDR1 SNHLY, CDR2 FYNNEI. V gave up 6 bases and J gave up 4 bases, with 16 bases separating them. This sample stems from a study of blood T cell repertoires in COVID-19. Study at large: From T cells, B-cell-depleted T cells, or PBMCs came the material, which was cDNA or gDNA.

Authors' processing steps: Counts of nucleated cells, estimated from reference gene primer amplification, were obtained. The protocol was immunoSEQ multiplex PCR, while the TCRdb copy is restricted to in-frame clones and leaves out a portion. D and trimming were read from the DNA, whereas the V and J calls and clone size are those reported in that table. The sample has about 160,000 clones; approximately 84% are singletons. This chain joins TRBV2 and TRBJ2-1, with a possible D match to TRBD1 (8 bases). The TCR originated in a woman of 80 years or more with acute or convalescent COVID-19. Sequenced input: peripheral blood. The CDR3: CASRPTGGVYNEQFF. The CDR3 region has the DNA TGTGCCAGCAGACCTACAGGGGGGGTATACAATGAGCAGTTCTTC. Looking up the rest from reference TRBV2 and TRBJ2-1 gives the full variable domain: EPEVTQTPSHQVTQMGQEVILRCVPISNHLYFYWYRQILGQKVEFLVSFYNNEISEKSEIFDDQFSVERPDGSNFTLKIRSTKLEDSAMYFCASRPTGGVYNEQFFGPGTRLTVL.